A selection of T cell receptor beta chains follows, all from one sample in a study of blood T cell repertoires in COVID-19. Measured with immunoSEQ multiplex PCR; TCRdb has only the in-frame clones, and not every one. The data show around 50,000 clones, around 90% seen once. The sample comprised peripheral blood. The receptors derive from a man aged 50 to 59 with active COVID-19. The CDR3 runs from the conserved cysteine through the conserved F or W. D genes are given only for firm matches. Size is omitted from some rows. Given values are once, few, many or a class for expanded clones.

d_call	clone_size	v_call	j_call	cdr3_nt	cdr3_aa
-	-	TRBV6-2/TRBV6-3	TRBJ1-4	TGTGCCAGCAGTTCCCCGCTGGGGGGACGAACTAATGAAAAACTGTTTTTT	CASSSPLGGRTNEKLFF
TRBD2	-	TRBV7-3	TRBJ2-7	TGTGCCAGCAGCTTACTGCGGCTAGCGGGAGGCTCGAGGGAGCAGTACTTC	CASSLLRLAGGSREQYF
-	-	TRBV27	TRBJ1-6	TGTGCCAGCAGTTTATCGCTTCCGGGGAACTCACCCCTCCACTTT	CASSLSLPGNSPLHF
TRBD2	-	TRBV28	TRBJ2-1	TGTGCCAGCAGTCCCTCTAGCGGGAGCTACAATGAGCAGTTCTTC	CASSPSSGSYNEQFF
-	-	TRBV7-2	TRBJ2-7	TGTGCCAGCAGCTTAGCGAGGGCGGTCGAGCAGTACTTC	CASSLARAVEQYF
TRBD1	-	TRBV7-2	TRBJ1-2	TGTGCCAGCAGCTTAGGTGGGACAGGGGCAAACTATGGCTACACCTTC	CASSLGGTGANYGYTF
-	once	TRBV6-6	TRBJ1-2	TGTGCCAGCAGTTACCCAGGCGGGGGGCATGGCTACACCTTC	CASSYPGGGHGYTF
-	-	TRBV27	TRBJ1-5	TGTGCCAGCAGTTTAATGGGGGGGTGGCAGCCCCAGCATTTT	CASSLMGGWQPQHF
TRBD2	-	TRBV24-1	TRBJ2-1	TGTGCCACCAGTGATCTGACTAGCGGGGGGCCAAATGAGCAGTTCTTC	CATSDLTSGGPNEQFF
TRBD1	-	TRBV4-3	TRBJ1-4	TGCGCCAGCAGCCACCTGGATCCTACCGGGACAGGGGTAACTAATGAAAAACTGTTTTTT	CASSHLDPTGTGVTNEKLFF
-	-	TRBV6-2/TRBV6-3	TRBJ1-3	TGTGCCAGCAGTTCTCGGGATTTCGCTGCCAGAAACACCATATATTTT	CASSSRDFAARNTIYF
TRBD1	-	TRBV10-1	TRBJ1-6	TGCGCCAGCAGGACGGACAGGCGCTCCTATAATTCACCCCTCCACTTT	CASRTDRRSYNSPLHF
TRBD1	-	TRBV23-1	TRBJ1-4	TGCGCCAGCAGTCCATTTAGAGGGCACAGGGGAAAACTGTTTTTT	CASSPFRGHRGKLFF
TRBD1	-	TRBV5-1	TRBJ1-3	TGCGCCAGCAGCTTGGCAGGGGGCGCTGGAAACACCATATATTTT	CASSLAGGAGNTIYF
TRBD1	-	TRBV28	TRBJ1-1	TGTGCCAGCAGTTCCCCCTCGACAGGGCTGAACACTGAAGCTTTCTTT	CASSSPSTGLNTEAFF
TRBD2	-	TRBV27	TRBJ2-5	TGTGCCAGCAGTCCAAGACTAGCGGGAGTTCTTGGGGAGACCCAGTACTTC	CASSPRLAGVLGETQYF
-	medium-sized	TRBV7-9	TRBJ1-2	TGTGCCAGCAGCTCACTAACCAGGGGTAGGGGCGGGTATGGCTACACCTTC	CASSSLTRGRGGYGYTF
-	few	TRBV5-1	TRBJ1-1	TGCGCCAGCAGCCCGTCTGGGGCCTCCTATTTGGATGAAGCTTTCTTT	CASSPSGASYLDEAFF
-	-	TRBV5-5	TRBJ2-7	TGTGCCAGCAGCTTGGACACCCCTGGCGAGCAGTACTTC	CASSLDTPGEQYF
-	-	TRBV5-1	TRBJ1-1	TGCGCCAGCAGCTTGGGCCAGGTGAACACTGAAGCTTTCTTT	CASSLGQVNTEAFF
-	-	TRBV27	TRBJ1-1	TGTGCCAGCAGTAAGGCCAGGGGAAAAGCTGAAGCTTTCTTT	CASSKARGKAEAFF
-	-	TRBV21-1	TRBJ1-1	TGTGCCAGCAGCTTACAGGGGGCGGACACTGAAGCTTTCTTT	CASSLQGADTEAFF
-	-	TRBV6-5	TRBJ2-7	TGTGCCATCAGCCGGACAGCAAGCTCCTACGAGCAGTACTTC	CAISRTASSYEQYF